This T cell receptor (beta chain) was sequenced during a study of blood T cells in healthy people across ages. The table lists this clonotype with many counts. The target antigen is unknown. At least 6.5 million PBMCs were isolated per sample. Study observations and caveats: Conclusively comparing naive with antigen-experienced cells was impossible with unsorted PBMCs. Long-lived donors carried more naive CD4+ cells and greater diversity than aged donors.

Germline CDR1 is MGHRA and CDR2 is YSYEKL. CDR3 length: 15 amino acids. Trimming removed 3 bases from V and 2 bases from J; junction bases left unmatched: 4. For the second PCR, which ran for roughly 6 to 12 cycles, a sample-barcoded 5' primer and a J-beta primer mix were used. The template-switch adaptor was a 5' adaptor with 12 random nucleotides. It tagged each cDNA molecule. MiXCR, run by TCRdb on the 5' RACE reads, gives a single entry per CDR3 protein. The repertoire holds hundreds of thousands of distinct CDR3 sequences, with under 35% as singletons. The specimen was blood. The TCR was taken from a woman older than 75 in good health. This chain connects TRBV4-1 to TRBJ1-2, with TRBD1 identical over 9 bases. CDR3 amino acids: CASSQPGTGNYGYTF. The CDR3 bases are TGCGCCAGCAGCCAGCCCGGGACAGGGAACTATGGCTACACCTTC.